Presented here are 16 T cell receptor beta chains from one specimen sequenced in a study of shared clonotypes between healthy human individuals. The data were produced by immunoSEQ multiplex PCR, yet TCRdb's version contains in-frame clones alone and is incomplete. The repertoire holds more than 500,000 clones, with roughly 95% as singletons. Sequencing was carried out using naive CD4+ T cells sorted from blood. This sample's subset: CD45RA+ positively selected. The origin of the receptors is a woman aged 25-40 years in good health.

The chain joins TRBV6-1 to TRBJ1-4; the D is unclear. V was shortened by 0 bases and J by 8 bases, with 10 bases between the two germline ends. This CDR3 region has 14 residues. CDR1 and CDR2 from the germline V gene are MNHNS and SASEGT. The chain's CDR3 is CASSEAAEPEKLFF. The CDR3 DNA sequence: TGTGCCAGCAGTGAAGCGGCAGAGCCAGAAAAACTGTTTTTT.

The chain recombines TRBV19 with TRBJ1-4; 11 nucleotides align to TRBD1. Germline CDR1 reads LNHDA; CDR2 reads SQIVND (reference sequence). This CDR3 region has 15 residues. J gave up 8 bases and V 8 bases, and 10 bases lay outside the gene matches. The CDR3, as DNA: TGTGCCAGTTCCAGGACAGGGGGCGTTTACGAAAAACTGTTTTTT. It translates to CASSRTGGVYEKLFF.

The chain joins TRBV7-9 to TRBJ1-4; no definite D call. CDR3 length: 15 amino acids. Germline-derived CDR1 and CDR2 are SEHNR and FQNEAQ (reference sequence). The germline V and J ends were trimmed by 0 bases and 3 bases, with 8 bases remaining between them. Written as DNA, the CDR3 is TGTGCCAGCAGCTTAGCGTCTACCGCTAATGAAAAACTGTTTTTT. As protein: CASSLASTANEKLFF. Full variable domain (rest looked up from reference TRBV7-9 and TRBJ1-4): DTGVSQNPRHKITKRGQNVTFRCDPISEHNRLYWYRQTLGQGPEFLTYFQNEAQLEKSRLLSDRFSAERPKGSFSTLEIQRTEQGDSAMYLCASSLASTANEKLFFGSGTQLSVL.

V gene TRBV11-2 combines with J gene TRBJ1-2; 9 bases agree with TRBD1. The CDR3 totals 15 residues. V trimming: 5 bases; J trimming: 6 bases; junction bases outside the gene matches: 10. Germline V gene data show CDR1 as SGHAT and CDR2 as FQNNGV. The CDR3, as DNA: TGTGCCAGCAGCGTATACCGGGACAGGGTTGATGGCTACACCTTC. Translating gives CASSVYRDRVDGYTF.

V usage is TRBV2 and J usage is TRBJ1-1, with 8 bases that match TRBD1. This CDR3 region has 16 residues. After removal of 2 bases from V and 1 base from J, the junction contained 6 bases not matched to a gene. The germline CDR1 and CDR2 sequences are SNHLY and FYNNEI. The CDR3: CASSESQGAWNTEAFF. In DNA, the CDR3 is TGTGCCAGCAGTGAAAGTCAGGGGGCATGGAACACTGAAGCTTTCTTT.

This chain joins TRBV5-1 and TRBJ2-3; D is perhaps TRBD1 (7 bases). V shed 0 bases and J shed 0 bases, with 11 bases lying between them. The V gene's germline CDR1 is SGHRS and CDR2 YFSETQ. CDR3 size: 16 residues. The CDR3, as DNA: TGCGCCAGCAGCTTGGTGGCGGGACAGAGCACAGATACGCAGTATTTT. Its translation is CASSLVAGQSTDTQYF. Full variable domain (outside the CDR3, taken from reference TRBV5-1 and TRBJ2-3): KAGVTQTPRYLIKTRGQQVTLSCSPISGHRSVSWYQQTPGQGLQFLFEYFSETQRNKGNFPGRFSGRQFSNSRSEMNVSTLELGDSALYLCASSLVAGQSTDTQYFGPGTRLTVL.

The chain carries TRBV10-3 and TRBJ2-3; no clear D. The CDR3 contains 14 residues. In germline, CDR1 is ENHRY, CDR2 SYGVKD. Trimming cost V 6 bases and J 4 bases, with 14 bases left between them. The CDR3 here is CAIRLGNRADTQYF. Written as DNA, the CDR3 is TGTGCCATCAGGTTGGGAAATCGGGCAGATACGCAGTATTTT.

The CDR3 DNA is TGTGCCAGCAGTGAACCTTTGGAACTCGGGCAGTTCTTC. Its translation is CASSEPLELGQFF. V usage is TRBV6-1 and J usage is TRBJ2-1; D call uncertain. This CDR3 is 13 amino acids long. The V end was cut by 2 bases, the J end by 12 bases, with 14 bases between. In germline, CDR1 is MNHNS, CDR2 SASEGT.

The CDR3 here is CASSLGQGRGTEAFF. As DNA, the CDR3 is TGCGCCAGCAGCTTGGGGCAGGGCCGGGGCACTGAAGCTTTCTTT. V usage is TRBV5-1 and J usage is TRBJ1-1, with a tentative D call TRBD1 (5 bases). This CDR3 has 15 amino acids. V was shortened by 0 bases and J by 4 bases, with 13 bases between the two germline ends. Looked up from germline, CDR1 is SGHRS and CDR2 is YFSETQ.

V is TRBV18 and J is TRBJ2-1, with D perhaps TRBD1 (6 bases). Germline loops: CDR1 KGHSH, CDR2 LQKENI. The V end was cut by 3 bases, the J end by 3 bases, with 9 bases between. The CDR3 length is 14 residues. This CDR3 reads CASSPGHNYNEQFF. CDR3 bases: TGTGCCAGCTCACCGGGACACAACTACAATGAGCAGTTCTTC.

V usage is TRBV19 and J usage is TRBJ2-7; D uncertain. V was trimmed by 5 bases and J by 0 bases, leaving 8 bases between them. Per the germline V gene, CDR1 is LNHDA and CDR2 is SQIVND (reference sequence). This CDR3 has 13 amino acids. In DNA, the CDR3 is TGTGCCAGTAGTCGAACCCGCTCCTACGAGCAGTACTTC. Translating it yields CASSRTRSYEQYF.

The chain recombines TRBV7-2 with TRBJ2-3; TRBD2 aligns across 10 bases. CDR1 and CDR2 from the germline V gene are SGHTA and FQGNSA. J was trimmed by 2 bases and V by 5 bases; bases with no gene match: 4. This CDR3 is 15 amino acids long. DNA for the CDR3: TGTGCCAGCAGCCAACTAGCGGGACTCACAGATACGCAGTATTTT. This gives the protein CASSQLAGLTDTQYF.

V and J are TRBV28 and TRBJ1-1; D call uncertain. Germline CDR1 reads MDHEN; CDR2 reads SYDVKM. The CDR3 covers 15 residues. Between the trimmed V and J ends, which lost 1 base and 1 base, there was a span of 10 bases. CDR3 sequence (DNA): TGTGCCAGCAGTTTATTCGATCGGGGGAACACTGAAGCTTTCTTT. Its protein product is CASSLFDRGNTEAFF.

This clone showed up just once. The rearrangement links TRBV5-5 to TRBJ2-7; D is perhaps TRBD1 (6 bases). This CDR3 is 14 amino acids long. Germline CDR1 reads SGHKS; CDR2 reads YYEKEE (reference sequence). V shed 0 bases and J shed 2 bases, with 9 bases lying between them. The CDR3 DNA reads TGTGCCAGCAGCTTGGGACAGGTTCCCTACGAGCAGTACTTC. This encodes CASSLGQVPYEQYF.

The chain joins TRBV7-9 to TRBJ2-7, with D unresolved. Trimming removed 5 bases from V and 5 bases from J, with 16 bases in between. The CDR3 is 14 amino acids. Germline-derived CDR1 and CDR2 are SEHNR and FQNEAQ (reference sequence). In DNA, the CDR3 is TGTGCCAGCAGCCCCTACCCTACCATGAACGAGCAGTACTTC. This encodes CASSPYPTMNEQYF.

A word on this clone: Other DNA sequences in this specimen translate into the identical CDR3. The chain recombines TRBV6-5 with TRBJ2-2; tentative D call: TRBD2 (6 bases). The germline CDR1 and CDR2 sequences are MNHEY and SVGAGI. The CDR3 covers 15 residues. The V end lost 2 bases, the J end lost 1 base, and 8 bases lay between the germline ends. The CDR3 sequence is CASSYGGGNTGELFF. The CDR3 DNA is TGTGCCAGCAGTTACGGGGGAGGGAACACCGGGGAGCTGTTTTTT.